These 9 T cell receptor beta chains originate from one sample sequenced in a study of shared clonotypes between healthy human individuals. TCRdb's table, derived via immunoSEQ multiplex PCR, lists solely in-frame clones and lacks some. Found here are a few million clones, less than 95% of them singletons; the top ten hold about 0.41%. The sample consisted of naive CD4+ T cells from PBMCs. The subset denotes: CD45RA+ positively selected. The receptors derive from a man aged 18 to 30 in good health. Some clones in this sample may be carry-over from other donors' samples.

The CDR3 here is CASSRTGGRYGYTF. The CDR3 coding sequence is TGTGCCAGCAGCCGGACAGGGGGCCGCTATGGCTACACCTTC. The V gene is TRBV5-4, the J gene TRBJ1-2; 11 bases agree with TRBD1. Trimming at V came to 4 bases and at J to 4 bases, leaving 3 bases not matched to a gene. Germline CDR1 reads SGHNT; CDR2 reads YYREEE (reference sequence). CDR3 length equals 14 residues. The full variable domain, in which reference TRBV5-4 and TRBJ1-2 provide the parts outside the CDR3, is ETGVTQSPTHLIKTRGQQVTLRCSSQSGHNTVSWYQQALGQGPQFIFQYYREEENGRGNFPPRFSGLQFPNYSSELNVNALELDDSALYLCASSRTGGRYGYTFGSGTRLTVV.

The chain employs TRBV28 and TRBJ2-4, with TRBD2 as a possible D gene (5 bases). Germline V lookup: CDR1 MDHEN, CDR2 SYDVKM. The CDR3 runs 16 residues. V was trimmed by 5 bases and J by 6 bases, leaving 20 bases between them. The CDR3 bases are TGTGCCAGCAGTCCTAACACTAGGGCCCTGGGAAACATTCAGTACTTC. The encoded protein is CASSPNTRALGNIQYF.

This chain joins TRBV6-6 and TRBJ1-1; D is possibly TRBD1 (6 bases). Between the trimmed V and J ends, which lost 7 bases and 4 bases, there was a span of 13 bases. Germline loops: CDR1 MNHNY, CDR2 SVGAGI (reference sequence). This CDR3 is built from 13 residues. CDR3 in amino acids: CASKEQGTTEAFF. DNA for the CDR3: TGTGCCAGCAAGGAACAGGGAACCACTGAAGCTTTCTTT.

The J gene is TRBJ2-5, the V gene TRBV7-6, with TRBD2 matching over 8 bases. This CDR3 comprises 15 residues. V trimming: 5 bases; J trimming: 7 bases; junction bases outside the gene matches: 12. Looked up from germline, CDR1 is SGHVS and CDR2 is FNYEAQ. CDR3 region: CASSPAAGVTVTQYF. The CDR3 region has the DNA TGTGCCAGCAGCCCCGCAGCGGGAGTTACTGTGACCCAGTACTTC.

The CDR3, as DNA: TGTGCCAGCAGTGAATATATCGGTGGCTACACCTTC. It encodes CASSEYIGGYTF. The J gene is TRBJ1-2, the V gene TRBV25-1; D gene uncertain. The length of the CDR3 is 12 residues. V dropped 0 bases and J dropped 7 bases, with 6 bases sitting between them. CDR1 and CDR2 from the germline V gene are MGHDK and SYGVNS.

Details on this clone: The identical CDR3 is also encoded by other nucleotide sequences in the sample. The chain carries TRBV15 and TRBJ1-1, with 7 bases identical to TRBD1. The CDR3 spans 14 residues. Germline V gene data show CDR1 as LNHNV and CDR2 as YYDKDF (reference sequence). Losses at the gene ends were 3 bases for V and 4 bases for J; bases not matched to a gene: 5. The DNA of the CDR3 is TGTGCCACCAGCAGCCGACAGGGAGGCACTGAAGCTTTCTTT. Translation: CATSSRQGGTEAFF.

The chain uses TRBV18 and TRBJ2-7, with no clear D. Germline loops: CDR1 KGHSH, CDR2 LQKENI. The V end lost 0 bases, the J end lost 3 bases, and 6 bases lay between the germline ends. The CDR3 extends over 13 amino acids. CDR3 coding DNA: TGTGCCAGCTCACCACCGACATACTACGAGCAGTACTTC. Translation gives CASSPPTYYEQYF.

Concerning this clone itself: The sample has other DNA sequences that encode this CDR3 too. The J gene is TRBJ1-1, the V gene TRBV5-1; no definite D call. The V and J ends lost 0 bases and 1 base respectively, with 4 bases between them. CDR1 and CDR2 (germline): SGHRS, YFSETQ. The CDR3 length is 13 residues. In DNA, the CDR3 is TGCGCCAGCAGCTTGGTGCCGAACACTGAAGCTTTCTTT. Amino acids: CASSLVPNTEAFF.

The rearrangement uses TRBV27 and TRBJ1-5; D perhaps matches TRBD1 (5 bases). This CDR3 region has 14 residues. Germline loops: CDR1 MNHEY, CDR2 SMNVEV (reference sequence). Trimming shortened V by 6 bases and J by 4 bases, and 13 bases separated the two germline ends. The CDR3 protein is CASRLGEGNQPQHF. The CDR3 DNA is TGTGCCAGCAGGTTAGGGGAAGGAAATCAGCCCCAGCATTTT.